A selection of T cell receptor beta chains follows, all from one sample in a study of T cells after yellow fever vaccination. MiXCR, run by TCRdb on the 5' RACE reads, gives a single entry per CDR3 protein. The table lists roughly 350,000 distinct CDR3 sequences, over 4% of them singletons. The sample in question was PBMCs, obtained 5 days after the yellow fever booster vaccination. The receptors derive from a man in his late teens or twenties who received the YFV17D yellow fever vaccine. The CDR3 runs from the conserved cysteine through the conserved F or W. A D gene is named only where the DNA matches it firmly. Clone sizes are given selectively: once, few, many, or a class where the clone is expanded.

V gene	D gene	J gene	clone size	CDR3 DNA	CDR3 protein
TRBV6-1	NA	TRBJ1-2	NA	TGTGCCAGCAGTGACCTGGGATTGAACTATGGCTACACCTTC	CASSDLGLNYGYTF
TRBV7-2	TRBD2	TRBJ2-2	many	TGTGCCAGCAGCTTGACCTCGGGGACGGCGGGGGCCGGGGAGCTGTTTTTT	CASSLTSGTAGAGELFF
TRBV7-2	NA	TRBJ1-2	NA	TGTGCCAGCAGCTTTTTAGATTCGGGAAAAGGCTACACCTTC	CASSFLDSGKGYTF
TRBV3-1	NA	TRBJ1-1	few	TGTGCCAGCAGGGGTGGGGGAGGGACTGAAGCTTTCTTT	CASRGGGGTEAFF
TRBV7-6	TRBD1	TRBJ1-1	few	TGTGCCAGCAGCGCCGCCGGGACAGGGACCGATGAAGCTTTCTTT	CASSAAGTGTDEAFF
TRBV4-1	TRBD2	TRBJ2-1	many	TGCGCCAGCAGCCAGCTAGCGGGGAATGAGCAGTTCTTC	CASSQLAGNEQFF
TRBV5-1	NA	TRBJ1-6	few	TGCGCCAGCAGCCCAGAAACTTCAAGTGGTTCACCCCTCCACTTT	CASSPETSSGSPLHF
TRBV3-1	NA	TRBJ2-1	many	TGTGCCAACTCCTATTCGACAGGATGGTTCTTC	CANSYSTGWFF
TRBV12-3/TRBV12-4	TRBD1	TRBJ1-2	many	TGTGCCAGCAGTTTGGAGGGACAGGGGGCCTTCTATGGCTACACCTTC	CASSLEGQGAFYGYTF
TRBV5-5	NA	TRBJ1-5	NA	TGTGCCAGCAGCTTCCGCAGGGGCGACAATCAGCCCCAGCATTTT	CASSFRRGDNQPQHF
TRBV7-8	NA	TRBJ1-6	many	TGTGCCAGCAGCCCCCGACGTGATAATTCACCCCTCCACTTT	CASSPRRDNSPLHF
TRBV9	TRBD1	TRBJ1-2	NA	TGTGCCAGCAGCGTAGAAGGGGGCAGGGTGGATGGCTACACCTTC	CASSVEGGRVDGYTF
TRBV9	TRBD1	TRBJ2-2	few	TGTGCCAGCAACCGACAGGGGTCAAACACCGGGGAGCTGTTTTTT	CASNRQGSNTGELFF
TRBV7-9	NA	TRBJ2-1	few	TGTGCCAGCAGCTCCCCCCAGTTATGGAGCTCCTACAATGAGCAGTTCTTC	CASSSPQLWSSYNEQFF
TRBV20-1	NA	TRBJ2-5	many	TGCAGTGCTAGGTTTTTAGGGCATCAAGAGACCCAGTACTTC	CSARFLGHQETQYF
TRBV7-2	NA	TRBJ1-2	NA	TGTGCCAGCAGCCCCACCCGAAGACCGAATAACTATGGCTACACCTTC	CASSPTRRPNNYGYTF
TRBV20-1	TRBD1	TRBJ2-3	NA	TGCAGTGCCCCCGGTAGGGGGCGGTTGGATACGCAGTATTTT	CSAPGRGRLDTQYF
TRBV19	NA	TRBJ1-5	NA	TGTGCCAGTAGTACCCTTCCCCACCAGCCCCAGCATTTT	CASSTLPHQPQHF
TRBV3-1	NA	TRBJ1-4	NA	TGTGCCAGCAGCCAGGACCTCATCTCAGCGGGAAAACTGTTTTTT	CASSQDLISAGKLFF
TRBV4-1	NA	TRBJ2-7	NA	TGCGCCAGCAGCCTTCAAGGGAATCTCGCCGAGCAGTACTTC	CASSLQGNLAEQYF
TRBV20-1	TRBD2	TRBJ2-3	NA	TGCAGTGCTAGAGATATTCGGTTTAGCGGGGGGATCACAGATACGCAGTATTTT	CSARDIRFSGGITDTQYF
TRBV20-1	NA	TRBJ2-3	many	TGCAGTGCTAGGAGATTCTCTAGCACAGATACGCAGTATTTT	CSARRFSSTDTQYF
TRBV5-1	TRBD1	TRBJ2-2	few	TGCGCCAGCAGCTTCGCGTCAGGGGGCCCGAACACCGGGGAGCTGTTTTTT	CASSFASGGPNTGELFF
TRBV7-9	NA	TRBJ2-1	few	TGTGCCAGCAGCCTAACACTAGCAGTATCCTACAATGAGCAGTTCTTC	CASSLTLAVSYNEQFF
TRBV12-3/TRBV12-4	NA	TRBJ1-2	NA	TGTGCCAGCAGTGGAAGGGCCGGGACGCCGGGGCCCTACACCTTC	CASSGRAGTPGPYTF